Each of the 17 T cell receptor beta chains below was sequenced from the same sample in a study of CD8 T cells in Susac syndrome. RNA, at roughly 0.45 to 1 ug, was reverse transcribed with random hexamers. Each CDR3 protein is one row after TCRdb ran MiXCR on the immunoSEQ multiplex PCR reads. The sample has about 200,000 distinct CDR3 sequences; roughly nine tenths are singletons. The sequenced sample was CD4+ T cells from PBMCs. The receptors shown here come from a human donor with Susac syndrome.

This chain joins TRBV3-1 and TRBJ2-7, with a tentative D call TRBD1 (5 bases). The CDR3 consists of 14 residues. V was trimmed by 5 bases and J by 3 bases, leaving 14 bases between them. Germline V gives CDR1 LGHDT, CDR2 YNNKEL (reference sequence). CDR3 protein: CASSSTETYYEQYF. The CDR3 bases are TGTGCCAGCAGCTCGACAGAGACTTACTACGAGCAGTACTTC.

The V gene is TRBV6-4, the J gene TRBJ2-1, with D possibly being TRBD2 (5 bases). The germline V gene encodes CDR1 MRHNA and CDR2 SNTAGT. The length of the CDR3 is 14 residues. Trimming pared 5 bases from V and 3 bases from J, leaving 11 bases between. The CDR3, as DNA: TGTGCCAGCAGTAGCACCGGGGACTACAATGAGCAGTTCTTC. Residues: CASSSTGDYNEQFF.

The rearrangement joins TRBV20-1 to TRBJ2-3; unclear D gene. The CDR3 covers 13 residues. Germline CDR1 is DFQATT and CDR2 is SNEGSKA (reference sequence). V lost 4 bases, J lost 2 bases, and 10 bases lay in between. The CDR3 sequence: CSAIDTNTDTQYF. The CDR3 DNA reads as TGCAGTGCTATTGACACGAACACAGATACGCAGTATTTT.

The DNA of the CDR3 is TGTGCCAGCAGCTCCAGTGGAGTAAATTCACCCCTCCACTTT. This codes for CASSSSGVNSPLHF. The chain carries TRBV7-9 and TRBJ1-6; no reliable D call. Germline-derived CDR1 and CDR2 are SEHNR and FQNEAQ (reference sequence). The length of the CDR3 is 14 residues. The V and J ends lost 4 bases and 7 bases respectively, with 11 bases between them.

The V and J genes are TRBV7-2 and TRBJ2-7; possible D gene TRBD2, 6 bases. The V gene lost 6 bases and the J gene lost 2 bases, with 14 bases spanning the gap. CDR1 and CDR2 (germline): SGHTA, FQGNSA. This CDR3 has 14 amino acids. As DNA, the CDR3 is TGTGCCAGCAGTCACGGGGGTGACACCTACGAGCAGTACTTC. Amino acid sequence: CASSHGGDTYEQYF.

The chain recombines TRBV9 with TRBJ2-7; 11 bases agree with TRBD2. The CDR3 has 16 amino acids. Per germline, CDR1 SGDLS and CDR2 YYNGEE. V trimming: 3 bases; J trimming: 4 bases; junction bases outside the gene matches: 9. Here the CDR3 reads CASSASSGRATYEQYF. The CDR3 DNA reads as TGTGCCAGCAGCGCCAGTAGCGGGAGGGCCACATACGAGCAGTACTTC. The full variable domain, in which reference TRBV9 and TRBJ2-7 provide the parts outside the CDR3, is DSGVTQTPKHLITATGQRVTLRCSPRSGDLSVYWYQQSLDQGLQFLIQYYNGEERAKGNILERFSAQQFPDLHSELNLSSLELGDSALYFCASSASSGRATYEQYFGPGTRLTVT.

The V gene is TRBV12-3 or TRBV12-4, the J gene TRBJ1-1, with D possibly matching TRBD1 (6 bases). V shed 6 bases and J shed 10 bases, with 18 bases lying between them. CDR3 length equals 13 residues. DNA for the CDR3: TGTGCCAGCAGCCTTAGGGGGGGGCTGGGAGCTTTCTTT. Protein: CASSLRGGLGAFF.

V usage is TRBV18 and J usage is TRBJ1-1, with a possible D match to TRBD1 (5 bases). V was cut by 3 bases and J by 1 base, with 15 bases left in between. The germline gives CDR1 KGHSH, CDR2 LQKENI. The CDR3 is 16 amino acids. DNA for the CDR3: TGTGCCAGCTCACCCGCCCCGGGACGCCCGAACACTGAAGCTTTCTTT. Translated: CASSPAPGRPNTEAFF.

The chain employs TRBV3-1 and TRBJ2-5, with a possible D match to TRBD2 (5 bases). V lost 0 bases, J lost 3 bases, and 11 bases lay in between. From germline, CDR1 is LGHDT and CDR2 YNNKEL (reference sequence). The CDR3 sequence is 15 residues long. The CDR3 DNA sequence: TGTGCCAGCAGCCAAGATCTTGATAGCGAAGAGACCCAGTACTTC. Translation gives CASSQDLDSEETQYF.

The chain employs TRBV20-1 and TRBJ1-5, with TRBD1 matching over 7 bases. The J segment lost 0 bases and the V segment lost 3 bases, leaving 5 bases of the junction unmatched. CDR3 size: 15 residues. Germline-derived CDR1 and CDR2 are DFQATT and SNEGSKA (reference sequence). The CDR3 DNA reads TGCAGTGCTAGCCCGGACAGGACTAGCAATCAGCCCCAGCATTTT. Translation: CSASPDRTSNQPQHF.

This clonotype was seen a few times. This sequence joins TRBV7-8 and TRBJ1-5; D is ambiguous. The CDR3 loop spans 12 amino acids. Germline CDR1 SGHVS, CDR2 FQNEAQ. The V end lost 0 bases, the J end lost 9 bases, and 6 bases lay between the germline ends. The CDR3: CASSLASRPQHF. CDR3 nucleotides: TGTGCCAGCAGCTTAGCATCCCGGCCCCAGCATTTT.

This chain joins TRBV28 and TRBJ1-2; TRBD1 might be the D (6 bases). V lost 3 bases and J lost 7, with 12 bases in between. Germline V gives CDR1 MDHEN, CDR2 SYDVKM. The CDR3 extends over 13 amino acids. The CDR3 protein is CASSLGGAFGYTF. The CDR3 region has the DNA TGTGCCAGCAGTTTGGGGGGCGCTTTTGGCTACACCTTC.

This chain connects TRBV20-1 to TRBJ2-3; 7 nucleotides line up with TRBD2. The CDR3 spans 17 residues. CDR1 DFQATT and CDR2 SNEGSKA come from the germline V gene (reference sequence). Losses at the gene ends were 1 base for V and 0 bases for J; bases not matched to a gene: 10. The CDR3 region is CSARGLVSGASTDTQYF. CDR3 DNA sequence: TGCAGTGCTAGAGGCCTTGTAAGCGGGGCTAGCACAGATACGCAGTATTTT.

CDR3 DNA sequence: TGTGCCAGCAGTGTCCCAACAGGGAACTACGAGCAGTACTTC. This codes for CASSVPTGNYEQYF. The rearrangement links TRBV28 to TRBJ2-7; D may be TRBD1 (6 bases). Germline V lookup: CDR1 MDHEN, CDR2 SYDVKM. Trimming shortened V by 5 bases and J by 3 bases, and 14 bases separated the two germline ends. This CDR3 spans 14 amino acids.

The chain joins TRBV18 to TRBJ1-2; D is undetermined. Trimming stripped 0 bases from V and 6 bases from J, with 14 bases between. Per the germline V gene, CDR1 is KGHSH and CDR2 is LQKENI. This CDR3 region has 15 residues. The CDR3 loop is CASSPPARIRDGYTF. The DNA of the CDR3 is TGTGCCAGCTCACCACCGGCAAGAATTCGCGATGGCTACACCTTC.

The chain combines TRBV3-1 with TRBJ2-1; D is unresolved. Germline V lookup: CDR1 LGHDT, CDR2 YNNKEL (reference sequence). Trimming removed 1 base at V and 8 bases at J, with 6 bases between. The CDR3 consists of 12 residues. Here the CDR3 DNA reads TGTGCCAGCAGCCAAGTCGTTGATGAGCAGTTCTTC. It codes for CASSQVVDEQFF.

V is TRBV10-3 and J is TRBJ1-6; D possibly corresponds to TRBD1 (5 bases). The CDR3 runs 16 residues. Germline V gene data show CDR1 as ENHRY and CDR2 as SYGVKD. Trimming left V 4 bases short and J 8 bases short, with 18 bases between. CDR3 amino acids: CAISAEMGRVDSPLHF. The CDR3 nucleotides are TGTGCCATCAGTGCCGAAATGGGCAGGGTAGATTCACCCCTCCACTTT.